One and the same sample provided the 28 T cell receptor beta chains below, sequenced in a study of cytomegalovirus exposure and HLA in healthy donors listed by TCRdb under 2017. Receptor amplification or capture employed the immunoSEQ multiplex PCR assay. A mixture of 60 forward primers for TCR Vbeta segments and 13 reverse primers for TCR Jbeta segments was used in the multiplex PCR. TCRdb stores this immuneACCESS table with in-frame sequences only. Part of the clones is absent; in the studies checked, under half of the shortfall reflects unresolved V genes, and no reason is known for the rest. This sample lists about 130,000 clones; 70% to 80% were detected once. The ten largest account for 1% to 1.5% of the sample. Sequencing input: PBMCs. These receptors all come from a man aged 45 to 65 in good health and CMV-seronegative.

The chain is built from TRBV10-3 and TRBJ2-5, with 8 bases matching TRBD1. Losses at the gene ends were 6 bases for V and 3 bases for J; bases not matched to a gene: 3. The CDR3 consists of 13 residues. Germline loops: CDR1 ENHRY, CDR2 SYGVKD. CDR3 nucleotides: TGTGCCATCAGACCGGGACAGGAAGAGACCCAGTACTTC. The encoded protein is CAIRPGQEETQYF.

The chain joins TRBV27 to TRBJ1-5; D not resolved. CDR1 and CDR2 from the germline V gene are MNHEY and SMNVEV (reference sequence). Trimming removed 3 bases from V and 2 bases from J, with 5 bases in between. CDR3 length: 13 residues. The CDR3 nucleotides read TGTGCCAGCAGTTTTACTGGCAATCAGCCCCAGCATTTT. Translating gives CASSFTGNQPQHF.

In nucleotides, the CDR3 is TGTGCCAGCAGTTTGCCAGGGAGGGTCAATGAGCAGTTCTTC. This encodes CASSLPGRVNEQFF. The chain has TRBV28 and TRBJ2-1; 7 bases are a match to TRBD2. After removal of 3 bases from V and 6 bases from J, the junction contained 5 bases not matched to a gene. The germline gives CDR1 MDHEN, CDR2 SYDVKM. The CDR3 totals 14 residues.

Written as DNA, the CDR3 is TGTGCCAGCAGTGAGCAGACAGGCAACTATGGCTACACCTTC. As protein: CASSEQTGNYGYTF. The V and J genes are TRBV2 and TRBJ1-2; weak D call: TRBD1 (6 bases). V lost 3 bases and J 2 bases, leaving 10 bases between the germline ends. This CDR3 region has 14 residues. The germline CDR1 and CDR2 sequences are SNHLY and FYNNEI.

The CDR3 protein is CASSSGLAGGPSTDTQYF. The CDR3, as DNA: TGTGCCAGCAGCTCGGGACTAGCGGGAGGGCCAAGCACAGATACGCAGTATTTT. The rearrangement joins TRBV7-2 to TRBJ2-3, with 16 bases aligning to TRBD2. J was trimmed by 0 bases and V by 4 bases; bases with no gene match: 4. This CDR3 has 18 residues. Per germline, CDR1 SGHTA and CDR2 FQGNSA.

The gene calls are TRBV2 and TRBJ2-7; 7 positions agree with TRBD1. V was clipped by 3 bases and J by 6 bases; unmatched bases: 11. Germline V gene data show CDR1 as SNHLY and CDR2 as FYNNEI. CDR3 size: 15 residues. The CDR3 bases are TGTGCCAGCAGTGAGAGGAGGACAGGTTTAGGCGAGCAGTACTTC. Translated: CASSERRTGLGEQYF.

CDR3 coding DNA: TGTGCCAGCTCATCAACCGGGACAGGGGTGAACACTGAAGCTTTCTTT. Its translation is CASSSTGTGVNTEAFF. This rearrangement joins TRBV18 to TRBJ1-1, with TRBD1 identical over 10 bases. CDR1 is KGHSH and CDR2 is LQKENI in the germline V gene. The ends lost 5 bases at V and 0 bases at J; junction bases unmatched: 6. The CDR3 extends over 16 amino acids.

The CDR3 region is CASSLLTRRPYEQYF. The CDR3 region has the DNA TGTGCCAGCAGTTTATTAACTAGGAGGCCCTACGAGCAGTACTTC. The V and J genes are TRBV28 and TRBJ2-7; TRBD2 might be the D (5 bases). Trimming shortened V by 1 base and J by 2 bases, and 12 bases separated the two germline ends. In germline, CDR1 is MDHEN, CDR2 SYDVKM. This CDR3 has 15 residues.

A few counts support this clone. The chain couples TRBV7-6 to TRBJ2-1; 12 positions match TRBD2. The CDR3 covers 17 residues. The junction had 8 bases not matched to a gene; V was cut back by 5 bases and J by 3 bases. Germline V CDR1 and CDR2: SGHVS, FNYEAQ. CDR3 amino acids: CASSPRWTSGIYNEQFF. CDR3 nucleotides: TGTGCCAGCAGCCCTAGATGGACTAGCGGGATCTACAATGAGCAGTTCTTC.

This rearrangement joins TRBV7-2 to TRBJ2-2, with D possibly being TRBD2 (5 bases). Germline CDR1 reads SGHTA; CDR2 reads FQGNSA. This CDR3 is 14 amino acids long. The V end lost 5 bases, the J end lost 4 bases, and 11 bases lay between the germline ends. CDR3 in DNA: TGTGCCAGCAGCCCCGGACTTACCACCGGGGAGCTGTTTTTT. This gives the protein CASSPGLTTGELFF.

The V call is TRBV14, the J call TRBJ2-3; D perhaps matches TRBD2 (6 bases). The CDR3 is made up of 14 amino acids. CDR1 and CDR2 from the germline V gene are SGHDN and FVKESK. Trimming took off 0 bases at V and 7 bases at J, with 11 bases between the two ends. CDR3 residues: CASSQDSSAYTQYF. CDR3 coding DNA: TGTGCCAGCAGCCAAGATTCTAGCGCATATACGCAGTATTTT.

There are a few counts of this clone. The chain recombines TRBV30 with TRBJ1-1; D remains unclear. Germline assignment: CDR1 GTSNPN and CDR2 SVGIG (reference sequence). The V gene lost 3 bases and the J gene lost 6 bases, with 14 bases spanning the gap. The CDR3 is made up of 13 amino acids. The CDR3: CAWSVSGLSEAFF. CDR3 DNA sequence: TGTGCCTGGAGCGTTTCAGGTCTCTCTGAAGCTTTCTTT.

The chain carries TRBV4-3 and TRBJ2-3; D gene unclear. The CDR3 runs to 17 residues. V was trimmed by 0 bases and J by 2 bases, leaving 15 bases between them. The V gene's germline CDR1 is LGHNA and CDR2 YSLEER. The DNA for the CDR3 is TGCGCCAGCAGCCAAGATCTTCTAGACGTTTCCACAGATACGCAGTATTTT. This sequence encodes CASSQDLLDVSTDTQYF.

The CDR3 nucleotides are TGTGCCAGCAGTGACACAGGGGGGGAGACCCAGTACTTC. Translated: CASSDTGGETQYF. The chain employs TRBV25-1 and TRBJ2-5; 8 bases are a match to TRBD1. Losses at the gene ends were 3 bases for V and 5 bases for J; bases not matched to a gene: 2. Germline CDR1 reads MGHDK; CDR2 reads SYGVNS. The CDR3 is 13 amino acids.

The chain recombines TRBV28 with TRBJ1-2; D possibly corresponds to TRBD1 (6 bases). Trimming removed 3 bases at V and 4 bases at J, with 24 bases between. This CDR3 contains 18 residues. Per germline, CDR1 MDHEN and CDR2 SYDVKM. CDR3 coding DNA: TGTGCCAGCAGTTTGATGGTGGGGCAGGGGTATGGTGTCTATGGCTACACCTTC. Protein sequence: CASSLMVGQGYGVYGYTF.

A single count supports this clone. Other DNA sequences in the sample encode the same CDR3. The chain joins TRBV27 to TRBJ1-5; maybe TRBD1 (6 bases). V lost 5 bases and J lost 1, with 12 bases in between. This CDR3 spans 15 amino acids. Germline CDR1 and CDR2: MNHEY and SMNVEV (reference sequence). CDR3 sequence (DNA): TGTGCCAGCAGTCCTTTTGGGGGCAGCAATCAGCCCCAGCATTTT. Translated: CASSPFGGSNQPQHF.

The chain joins TRBV5-8 to TRBJ2-3; D is unclear. Germline CDR1 and CDR2: SGHTS and YDEGEE. This CDR3 contains 15 residues. Trimming stripped 2 bases from V and 5 bases from J, with 15 bases between. This CDR3 is CASSFISTAEDTQYF. The DNA of the CDR3 is TGTGCCAGCAGCTTCATTTCGACTGCTGAAGATACGCAGTATTTT.

The chain joins TRBV5-8 to TRBJ2-2; 7 bases match TRBD2. The CDR3 spans 15 residues. The V and J ends lost 0 bases and 5 bases, in that order; junction bases with no gene match: 4. CDR1 and CDR2 (germline): SGHTS, YDEGEE. This chain's CDR3 is CASSLDYGGTGELFF. In DNA, the CDR3 is TGTGCCAGCAGCTTGGATTACGGGGGGACCGGGGAGCTGTTTTTT.

The chain is built from TRBV28 and TRBJ2-7; 12 bases map to TRBD2. V dropped 5 bases and J dropped 3; count of bases not matched to a gene: 5. In germline, CDR1 is MDHEN, CDR2 SYDVKM. The CDR3 sequence is 15 residues long. The CDR3 is CASSRWTSGIYEQYF. CDR3 DNA: TGTGCCAGCAGTCGATGGACTAGCGGGATCTACGAGCAGTACTTC. Full variable domain (remainder filled in from reference TRBV28 and TRBJ2-7): DVKVTQSSRYLVKRTGEKVFLECVQDMDHENMFWYRQDPGLGLRLIYFSYDVKMKEKGDIPEGYSVSREKKERFSLILESASTNQTSMYLCASSRWTSGIYEQYFGPGTRLTVT.

The chain employs TRBV15 and TRBJ1-2; TRBD1 matches at 8 bases. CDR1 is LNHNV, CDR2 YYDKDF, per germline (reference sequence). V lost 3 bases, J lost 3 bases, and 9 bases stayed unmatched. The length of the CDR3 is 16 residues. The CDR3 DNA reads TGTGCCACCAGCAGGAGGACAGGGAGTTGGGACTATGGCTACACCTTC. Translation gives CATSRRTGSWDYGYTF.

The V call is TRBV28, the J call TRBJ1-5; D call uncertain. Germline-derived CDR1 and CDR2 are MDHEN and SYDVKM. The CDR3 totals 13 residues. The V gene lost 4 bases and the J gene lost 6 bases, with 10 bases spanning the gap. The CDR3 here is CASSSPGVQPQHF. The CDR3 region has the DNA TGTGCCAGCAGTTCCCCGGGTGTTCAGCCCCAGCATTTT.

The chain carries TRBV28 and TRBJ2-1; 9 nucleotides agree with TRBD1. Germline assignment: CDR1 MDHEN and CDR2 SYDVKM. With V trimmed by 1 base and J by 2 bases, 3 bases remained unmatched. This CDR3 contains 16 residues. The CDR3 DNA reads as TGTGCCAGCAGTTTATCGGGACAGGGAGCCTACAATGAGCAGTTCTTC. Protein sequence: CASSLSGQGAYNEQFF.

This chain connects TRBV2 to TRBJ2-7; 8 bases align to TRBD1. Germline V gene data show CDR1 as SNHLY and CDR2 as FYNNEI. Trimming at V came to 7 bases and at J to 4 bases, leaving 6 bases not matched to a gene. This CDR3 contains 13 residues. The CDR3 region is CASTLDRDYEQYF. The CDR3 coding sequence is TGTGCCAGCACTTTGGACAGGGATTACGAGCAGTACTTC.

V and J are TRBV5-1 and TRBJ2-5, with 8 bases aligning to TRBD2. This CDR3 comprises 16 residues. Germline values: CDR1 SGHRS, CDR2 YFSETQ. The V and J ends lost 4 bases and 5 bases, in that order; junction bases with no gene match: 13. CDR3 in amino acids: CASSLGERAGAETQYF. CDR3 DNA sequence: TGCGCCAGCAGCCTGGGGGAACGAGCGGGAGCGGAGACCCAGTACTTC.

The chain carries TRBV27 and TRBJ1-5; 8 bases match TRBD1. Unmatched junction bases numbered 1, after V lost 4 bases and J lost 2 bases. The germline CDR1 and CDR2 sequences are MNHEY and SMNVEV (reference sequence). The CDR3 contains 14 residues. CDR3 in amino acids: CASSSDRGNQPQHF. The CDR3 nucleotides are TGTGCCAGCAGTTCGGACAGGGGCAATCAGCCCCAGCATTTT.

V gene TRBV4-2 combines with J gene TRBJ2-7, with TRBD2 matching 8 bases. The CDR3 is made up of 16 amino acids. V dropped 2 bases and J dropped 2; count of bases not matched to a gene: 8. Germline lookup yields CDR1 LGHNA and CDR2 YNFKEQ. The CDR3 DNA reads as TGTGCCAGCAGCCAATCGTATCTAGCGGGTACCTACGAGCAGTACTTC. It specifies CASSQSYLAGTYEQYF.

Notes on this clone: The junction departs from the called germline gene at one end, perhaps through a read error. V is TRBV29-1 and J is TRBJ2-1; D possibly corresponds to TRBD2 (5 bases). CDR3 length equals 13 residues. Germline CDR1 and CDR2: SQVTM and ANQGSEA. CDR3 nucleotide sequence: TGCAGCGTCGAAGGGATTGGGGAGTATGAGCAGTTCTTC. Its protein is CSVEGIGEYEQFF.

Only one count was recorded for this clone. The chain links TRBV5-4 to TRBJ2-7; D is possibly TRBD2 (5 bases). The CDR3 has 15 amino acids. Deletions cut 3 bases from V and 7 bases from J, with 20 bases between. The germline V gene has CDR1 SGHNT and CDR2 YYREEE (reference sequence). The CDR3 nucleotides read TGTGCCAGCAGCTCCGTTGGACCAACCTCGGGGGAGCAGTACTTC. Its translation: CASSSVGPTSGEQYF.